Described below is a single T cell receptor beta chain sequence and its context. Antigen: not known. The data originate from a study of T cell repertoires in cytomegalovirus infection. The wider study: Public signatures in TCR beta pointed to CMV infection and matching HLA type.

CDR1 is MNHEY, CDR2 SVGAGI, per germline. Trimming pared 6 bases from V and 4 bases from J, leaving 5 bases between. This CDR3 has 11 amino acids. Study-level points and caveats: The response measured ex vivo was dominated by TCR beta clonotypes (HLA-C-restricted and CMV-specific).

MiXCR, run by TCRdb on the reads, gives a single entry per CDR3 protein. The table records approximately 600,000 distinct CDR3 sequences, approximately 40% of them present only once. V and J are TRBV6-5 and TRBJ2-3; D remains unclear. The clonotype was recovered from a human donor in good health (CMV status not recorded). Some clones in this sample may be carry-over from other donors' samples. The specimen was cultured PBMCs, collected from culture after CMV antigen stimulation. The chain's CDR3 is CASRYSDTQYF. The CDR3, as DNA: TGTGCCAGCAGGTATTCAGATACGCAGTATTTT.